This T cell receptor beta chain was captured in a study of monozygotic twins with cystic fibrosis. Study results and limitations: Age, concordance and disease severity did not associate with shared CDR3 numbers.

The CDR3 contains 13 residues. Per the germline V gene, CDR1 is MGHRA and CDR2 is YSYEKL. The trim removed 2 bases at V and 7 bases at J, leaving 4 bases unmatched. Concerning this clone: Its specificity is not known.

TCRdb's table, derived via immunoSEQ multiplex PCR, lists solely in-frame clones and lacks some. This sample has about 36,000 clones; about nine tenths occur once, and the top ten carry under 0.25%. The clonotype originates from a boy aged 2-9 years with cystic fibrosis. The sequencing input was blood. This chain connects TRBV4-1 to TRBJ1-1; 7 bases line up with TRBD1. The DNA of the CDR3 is TGCGCCAGCAGCCAACCGACAGGGTTTGAAGCTTTCTTT. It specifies CASSQPTGFEAFF.